Listed below are T cell receptor beta chains from one sample, sequenced in a study of siplizumab effects on memory and regulatory T cells. Some clones are missing from TCRdb's copy, which holds only in-frame ones; the method was immunoSEQ multiplex PCR. The repertoire includes 26,000 or so clones, roughly 82% of them detected once, and approximately 26% sits in the top ten. The sequenced sample consisted of memory CD4+ T cells sorted from blood. These receptor sequences come from a human donor in good health. CDR3s include the opening cysteine and the closing phenylalanine or tryptophan. The D gene is left open where the match is weak. Expanded clones are given a class, and other clones once, few, many or no size at all.

v_gene	len	abundance	j_gene	d_gene	CDR3aa	CDR3nt
TRBV28	21	.	TRBJ2-1	.	CASSLRTGRSTGGGLYNEQFF	TGTGCCAGCAGTCTTCGGACAGGGAGGTCGACTGGCGGGGGCCTCTACAATGAGCAGTTCTTC
TRBV28	15	.	TRBJ1-3	TRBD1	CASSLGQVGGNTIYF	TGTGCCAGCAGTCTCGGACAGGTTGGTGGAAACACCATATATTTT
TRBV19	16	.	TRBJ2-5	TRBD1	CASSVVGTGEQETQYF	TGTGCCAGTAGTGTCGTCGGGACAGGGGAACAAGAGACCCAGTACTTC
TRBV11-1	16	.	TRBJ2-1	.	CASSLMRIPPYNEQFF	TGTGCCAGCAGCTTAATGCGAATCCCGCCCTACAATGAGCAGTTCTTC
TRBV27	15	.	TRBJ2-3	.	CASSPSGSSTDTQYF	TGTGCCAGCTCCCCCTCGGGGTCTAGCACAGATACGCAGTATTTT
TRBV5-4	15	.	TRBJ2-2	.	CASSWGRTNTGELFF	TGTGCCAGCAGCTGGGGCAGGACGAACACCGGGGAGCTGTTTTTT
TRBV6-5	15	.	TRBJ1-5	.	CASSRLSHSNQPQHF	TGTGCCAGCAGCCGATTGTCCCATAGCAATCAGCCCCAGCATTTT
TRBV27	15	.	TRBJ1-6	TRBD1	CASSHGQGGNSPLHF	TGTGCCAGCAGCCATGGACAGGGGGGTAATTCACCCCTCCACTTT
TRBV5-1	17	few	TRBJ2-3	TRBD2	CASSTGLAGAGSDTQYF	TGCGCCAGCAGCACGGGACTAGCGGGAGCGGGCAGTGATACGCAGTATTTT
TRBV5-6	15	.	TRBJ1-2	TRBD1	CASSPLTGGDYGYTF	TGTGCCAGCAGCCCCTTGACAGGGGGGGATTATGGCTACACCTTC
TRBV4-1	18	.	TRBJ1-1	.	CASSHHPDRLGEVPEAFF	TGCGCCAGCAGCCATCACCCCGACAGGCTCGGGGAGGTCCCTGAAGCTTTCTTT
TRBV30	12	.	TRBJ1-4	TRBD1	CAWSRDSLKLFF	TGTGCCTGGAGTAGGGACAGTCTAAAACTGTTTTTT
TRBV18	17	once	TRBJ2-1	TRBD1	CASSPMGQLSSYNEQFF	TGTGCCAGCTCACCCATGGGACAGCTGAGCTCCTACAATGAGCAGTTCTTC
TRBV28	12	.	TRBJ1-2	.	CASRDPNYGYTF	TGTGCCAGCAGGGATCCTAACTATGGCTACACCTTC
TRBV6-4	13	once	TRBJ1-5	.	CASSEAPNQPQHF	TGTGCCAGCAGTGAGGCCCCCAATCAGCCCCAGCATTTT
TRBV7-8	13	.	TRBJ2-7	.	CASSFSLSSEQYF	TGTGCCAGCAGCTTTAGTTTGAGTAGTGAGCAGTACTTC
TRBV6-1	15	once	TRBJ2-1	TRBD1	CASSDRQGAVGEQFF	TGTGCCAGCAGTGATCGACAGGGGGCAGTTGGTGAGCAGTTCTTC
TRBV28	15	.	TRBJ2-5	TRBD1	CASSWTGTYQETQYF	TGTGCCAGCAGTTGGACAGGGACGTACCAAGAGACCCAGTACTTC
TRBV5-6	14	once	TRBJ1-3	.	CASSLTDSGNTIYF	TGTGCCAGCAGCTTAACGGACTCTGGAAACACCATATATTTT
TRBV27	15	once	TRBJ2-1	TRBD2	CASTRGLARPNEQFF	TGTGCCAGCACCCGGGGACTAGCGCGACCCAATGAGCAGTTCTTC
TRBV4-3	14	.	TRBJ2-3	.	CASSPGLGEDTQYF	TGCGCCAGCAGCCCCGGGTTGGGGGAGGATACGCAGTATTTT
TRBV7-9	14	.	TRBJ2-7	.	CASSSGTGAYEQYF	TGTGCCAGCAGCAGCGGGACAGGTGCCTACGAGCAGTACTTC
TRBV13	14	.	TRBJ2-1	.	CASSLGYRSVEQFF	TGTGCCAGCAGCTTAGGATATAGGAGCGTTGAGCAGTTCTTC
TRBV9	17	once	TRBJ1-2	TRBD1	CASSVGGTGASNYGYTF	TGTGCCAGCAGCGTAGGCGGGACAGGGGCGTCTAACTATGGCTACACCTTC
TRBV5-1	17	.	TRBJ1-1	.	CASSLGFSRTPNTEAFF	TGCGCCAGCAGCTTGGGGTTTTCTCGGACCCCAAACACTGAAGCTTTCTTT
TRBV2	13	.	TRBJ2-5	.	CASSGHRGETQYF	TGTGCCAGCAGTGGACACCGAGGGGAGACCCAGTACTTC
TRBV7-2	15	.	TRBJ2-7	.	CASSYPGHPTYEQYF	TGTGCCAGCAGTTATCCGGGACACCCTACGTACGAGCAGTACTTC
TRBV20-1	11	.	TRBJ2-5	.	CSAPRAGTQYF	TGCAGTGCTCCCCGTGCGGGGACCCAGTACTTC
TRBV7-6	14	.	TRBJ1-2	.	CASSLAGLSYGYTF	TGTGCCAGCAGCTTAGCAGGGCTCAGCTATGGCTACACCTTC
TRBV27	13	.	TRBJ1-6	.	CASRTGSFSPLHF	TGTGCCAGCAGAACAGGATCCTTTTCACCCCTCCACTTT
TRBV9	11	.	TRBJ2-7	.	CASSVPVEQYF	TGTGCCAGCAGCGTTCCAGTCGAGCAGTACTTC
TRBV7-9	14	few	TRBJ2-3	.	CASSPDRKADTQYF	TGTGCCAGCAGCCCCGACAGGAAGGCAGATACGCAGTATTTT
TRBV11-3	15	.	TRBJ2-7	TRBD2	CASSLRAGGPHEQYF	TGTGCCAGCAGCTTAAGGGCGGGAGGGCCCCACGAGCAGTACTTC
TRBV30	16	once	TRBJ2-2	TRBD2	CAWSGATSGYTGELFF	TGTGCCTGGAGTGGGGCTACTAGCGGATACACCGGGGAGCTGTTTTTT
TRBV5-1	16	.	TRBJ2-2	.	CASSLGLGQNTGELFF	TGCGCCAGCAGCTTGGGCTTGGGACAAAACACCGGGGAGCTGTTTTTT
TRBV6-4	16	.	TRBJ1-4	.	CASSDTALGFPEKLFF	TGTGCCAGCAGTGACACAGCCCTTGGATTTCCCGAAAAACTGTTTTTT
TRBV19	15	.	TRBJ1-2	TRBD1	CAGPRDRGTTYGYTF	TGTGCCGGACCCCGGGACAGGGGGACGACCTATGGCTACACCTTC
TRBV11-2	14	.	TRBJ1-1	.	CASSFGNANTEAFF	TGTGCCAGCAGCTTTGGTAACGCCAACACTGAAGCTTTCTTT
TRBV19	14	.	TRBJ1-2	.	CASRPMTGPYGYTF	TGTGCCAGTAGACCCATGACAGGCCCCTATGGCTACACCTTC
TRBV29-1	11	.	TRBJ1-1	.	CSVSGNTEAFF	TGCAGCGTTTCGGGGAACACTGAAGCTTTCTTT
TRBV27	14	.	TRBJ1-1	.	CASSLEGVFTEAFF	TGTGCCAGCAGTTTAGAGGGGGTGTTCACTGAAGCTTTCTTT
TRBV19	16	.	TRBJ2-1	TRBD2	CASSKTSGSLYNEQFF	TGTGCCAGTAGTAAGACTAGCGGGAGTTTGTACAATGAGCAGTTCTTC
TRBV28	15	.	TRBJ2-7	TRBD1	CASSLSSSGGYEQYF	TGTGCCAGCAGCCTCTCATCTTCAGGGGGCTACGAGCAGTACTTC
TRBV2	14	.	TRBJ2-7	.	CASSEQDRTYEQYF	TGTGCCAGCAGTGAGCAGGACCGAACCTACGAGCAGTACTTC
TRBV19	16	.	TRBJ1-5	.	CASSPQGPYSNQPQHF	TGTGCCAGTAGTCCACAGGGTCCCTATAGCAATCAGCCCCAGCATTTT
TRBV4-2	13	few	TRBJ1-5	.	CASSQDLGQPQHF	TGTGCCAGCAGCCAAGATTTAGGTCAGCCCCAGCATTTT
TRBV2	15	.	TRBJ1-2	.	CASTGVGGVAYGYTF	TGTGCCAGCACTGGGGTCGGTGGGGTGGCCTATGGCTACACCTTC